Below, 8 T cell receptor beta chains from the same sample are listed, as sequenced in a study of blood T cell repertoires in COVID-19. Libraries were prepared by immunoSEQ multiplex PCR; TCRdb keeps only in-frame clonotypes and omits some of them. The sample lists some 190,000 clones, approximately 84% occurring once. The sequencing input was PBMCs or T cells enriched from blood (not recorded which). The receptors were gathered from a woman aged 30 to 39 who had recovered from COVID-19.

Only one count was recorded for this clone. The chain is built from TRBV28 and TRBJ1-5, with D unclear. The CDR3 extends over 13 amino acids. The germline V and J ends were trimmed by 5 bases and 9 bases, with 14 bases remaining between them. Germline CDR1 and CDR2: MDHEN and SYDVKM. The CDR3 DNA is TGTGCCAGCAGTAACCGACGCGGGATGCCCCAGCATTTT. Its protein is CASSNRRGMPQHF.

V is TRBV19 and J is TRBJ2-1; D not certain. Trimming pared 4 bases from V and 8 bases from J, leaving 6 bases between. The CDR3 has 11 residues. Germline V CDR1 and CDR2: LNHDA, SQIVND (reference sequence). The DNA of the CDR3 is TGTGCCAGTAGTACCCTCTATGAGCAGTTCTTC. Protein product: CASSTLYEQFF.

The chain links TRBV18 to TRBJ1-4; 7 bases fit TRBD1. Trimming removed 5 bases from V and 7 bases from J; junction bases left unmatched: 13. The CDR3 is made up of 16 amino acids. Germline loops: CDR1 KGHSH, CDR2 LQKENI. This chain's CDR3 is CASSSLGQARGEKLFF. The CDR3 DNA sequence: TGTGCCAGCTCATCCCTTGGACAGGCTCGGGGTGAAAAACTGTTTTTT.

This sequence joins TRBV7-2 and TRBJ2-2; D is ambiguous. The CDR3 loop spans 16 amino acids. Germline V lookup: CDR1 SGHTA, CDR2 FQGNSA. Trimming took off 7 bases at V and 3 bases at J, with 18 bases between the two ends. The CDR3: CASIPALVLDTGELFF. DNA of the CDR3: TGTGCCAGCATCCCCGCACTGGTTCTCGACACCGGGGAGCTGTTTTTT.

The genes are TRBV5-1 and TRBJ2-3; 9 positions agree with TRBD1. The CDR3 contains 17 residues. The V gene end was trimmed by 4 bases and the J gene end by 3 bases; junction bases not matched to a gene: 12. Germline assignment: CDR1 SGHRS and CDR2 YFSETQ. CDR3 in DNA: TGCGCCAGCAGCCATCTAACGTCGGACAGGGGTACAGATACGCAGTATTTT. Translation gives CASSHLTSDRGTDTQYF.

The chain uses TRBV5-1 and TRBJ2-1, with 11 bases fitting TRBD2. There are 12 residues in the CDR3. After removal of 4 bases from V and 14 bases from J, the junction contained 5 bases not matched to a gene. Per germline, CDR1 SGHRS and CDR2 YFSETQ. CDR3 sequence reads: CASSLTSGEEFF. For the CDR3, the DNA is TGCGCCAGCAGCCTGACTAGCGGGGAGGAGTTCTTC.

The chain couples TRBV5-1 to TRBJ1-5; D is ambiguous. Trimming took 1 base from V and 5 from J, leaving 13 bases between them. Germline values: CDR1 SGHRS, CDR2 YFSETQ. This CDR3 spans 15 amino acids. The CDR3 sequence: CASSLNTGKDQPQHF. The DNA for the CDR3 is TGCGCCAGCAGCTTGAATACGGGAAAGGATCAGCCCCAGCATTTT.

About this clone itself: The junction and the germline gene differ at one end; a read error may be behind it. The chain is built from TRBV7-7 and TRBJ2-3; 12 bases map to TRBD2. This CDR3 contains 18 residues. The germline V gene has CDR1 SSHAT and CDR2 FNYEAQ (reference sequence). CDR3 nucleotide sequence: TGTGCTAGCAGCCTCACCCACTCCCTAGCGGGAGGGCCTTGTACGCAGTATTTT. It codes for CASSLTHSLAGGPCTQYF.